A selection of T cell receptor beta chains follows, all from one sample in a study of T cells after posttransplantation cyclophosphamide. The data were produced by immunoSEQ multiplex PCR, yet TCRdb's version contains in-frame clones alone and is incomplete. This sample has 40,000 to 60,000 clones, each found more than once. Sequencing was performed on PBMCs. The receptor set was obtained from a man aged 40-49 years in good health, CMV-negative, and a related stem cell transplant donor. The CDR3 runs from the conserved cysteine through the conserved F or W. A D gene is named only where the DNA matches it firmly. The size entry gives once, few, many, or a class for an expanded clone.

NA	TRBV27	TRBJ2-7	many	CASSLGLTGAHEQYF	TGTGCCAGCAGTTTAGGGCTAACGGGAGCCCACGAGCAGTACTTC
TRBD1	TRBV4-3	TRBJ1-1	many	CASSQGLGRSGDRDLRAFF	TGCGCCAGCAGCCAAGGCTTGGGGCGAAGCGGGGACAGGGACCTGAGAGCTTTCTTT
TRBD1	TRBV7-3	TRBJ2-1	many	CASSPTFSGTGYNEQFF	TGTGCCAGCAGCCCAACATTTTCCGGGACAGGTTACAATGAGCAGTTCTTC
TRBD1	TRBV19	TRBJ1-3	many	CASTRQGGNTIYF	TGTGCCAGTACCCGACAGGGCGGAAACACCATATATTTT
TRBD1	TRBV6-5	TRBJ1-5	many	CASSRGQGNQPQHF	TGTGCCAGCAGTCGGGGACAGGGCAATCAGCCCCAGCATTTT
NA	TRBV27	TRBJ1-1	many	CASSLSGTSTEAFF	TGTGCCAGCAGTTTATCAGGGACAAGCACTGAAGCTTTCTTT
TRBD2	TRBV5-4	TRBJ2-7	many	CASSRLGGLRDGYEQYF	TGTGCCAGCAGCCGCCTCGGGGGGTTGCGGGATGGCTACGAGCAGTACTTC
NA	TRBV18	TRBJ1-1	many	CASSSRDKNTEAFF	TGTGCCAGCTCCTCCCGGGACAAGAACACTGAAGCTTTCTTT
TRBD1	TRBV27	TRBJ2-5	many	CASSHVQGMETQYF	TGTGCCAGCAGTCACGTACAGGGGATGGAGACCCAGTACTTC
NA	TRBV28	TRBJ1-5	many	CASSPISVLRNQPQHF	TGTGCCAGCAGTCCCATCAGCGTCTTGAGGAATCAGCCCCAGCATTTT
NA	TRBV14	TRBJ2-3	many	CASSRQTLIGTQYF	TGTGCCAGCAGCCGCCAAACTCTCATTGGTACGCAGTATTTT
TRBD2	TRBV27	TRBJ2-1	many	CASSFGTSGYNEQFF	TGTGCCAGCAGTTTCGGGACTAGCGGCTACAATGAGCAGTTCTTC
NA	TRBV5-6	TRBJ2-5	many	CASSPETGLRGETQYF	TGTGCCAGCAGCCCCGAGACAGGCCTGAGGGGAGAGACCCAGTACTTC
TRBD2	TRBV6-6	TRBJ2-7	many	CASRVLAGASYEQYF	TGTGCCAGCAGGGTCCTAGCGGGAGCCTCCTACGAGCAGTACTTC
TRBD2	TRBV18	TRBJ2-7	many	CASSQGPAGVTEQYF	TGTGCCAGCTCACAGGGACCAGCGGGAGTGACCGAGCAGTACTTC
NA	TRBV6-1	TRBJ2-7	many	CASMGRSSYEQYF	TGTGCCAGCATGGGCAGAAGCTCCTACGAGCAGTACTTC
TRBD2	TRBV9	TRBJ2-1	many	CASSVGTSDVDEQFF	TGTGCCAGCAGCGTAGGGACTAGCGACGTCGATGAGCAGTTCTTC
NA	TRBV6-5	TRBJ2-1	few	CASDSSRDYNEQFF	TGTGCCAGCGATTCATCACGGGACTACAATGAGCAGTTCTTC
TRBD2	TRBV4-1	TRBJ2-7	many	CASSPSGSADYEQYF	TGCGCCAGCAGCCCTAGCGGGAGTGCAGACTACGAGCAGTACTTC
TRBD2	TRBV28	TRBJ2-5	many	CASSRLMGGETQYF	TGTGCCAGCAGTCGCCTAATGGGGGGGGAGACCCAGTACTTC
TRBD2	TRBV29-1	TRBJ2-1	many	CSVLTSDLGEQFF	TGCAGCGTTTTAACTAGCGACCTTGGAGAGCAGTTCTTC
NA	TRBV28	TRBJ2-3	many	CASSLGGTSRQYF	TGTGCCAGCAGTTTAGGGGGGACTTCGAGGCAGTATTTT
TRBD1	TRBV15	TRBJ1-5	many	CATSRDRGPQLQHF	TGTGCCACCAGCAGAGATAGGGGGCCCCAACTCCAGCATTTT
NA	TRBV29-1	TRBJ2-7	many	CSVARTGEQYF	TGCAGCGTTGCCCGGACTGGCGAGCAGTACTTC
TRBD1	TRBV28	TRBJ1-1	many	CASSFPSTGGNTEAFF	TGTGCCAGCAGTTTCCCCTCGACAGGGGGGAACACTGAAGCTTTCTTT
NA	TRBV5-1	TRBJ2-1	many	CASSLGHNSYNEQFF	TGCGCCAGCAGCTTGGGACACAACTCCTACAATGAGCAGTTCTTC
NA	TRBV19	TRBJ1-1	many	CASRKGGGREAFF	TGTGCCAGTAGGAAGGGGGGGGGCCGGGAAGCTTTCTTT
NA	TRBV5-4	TRBJ1-1	many	CASSLGGVFTEAFF	TGTGCCAGCAGCTTAGGAGGGGTTTTCACTGAAGCTTTCTTT
TRBD2	TRBV5-6	TRBJ2-7	many	CASSFPAGEGYEQYF	TGTGCCAGCAGCTTTCCAGCGGGAGAGGGCTACGAGCAGTACTTC
NA	TRBV10-3	TRBJ2-3	many	CAIKGREGASSTDTQYF	TGTGCCATCAAGGGACGGGAGGGGGCTTCTAGCACAGATACGCAGTATTTT